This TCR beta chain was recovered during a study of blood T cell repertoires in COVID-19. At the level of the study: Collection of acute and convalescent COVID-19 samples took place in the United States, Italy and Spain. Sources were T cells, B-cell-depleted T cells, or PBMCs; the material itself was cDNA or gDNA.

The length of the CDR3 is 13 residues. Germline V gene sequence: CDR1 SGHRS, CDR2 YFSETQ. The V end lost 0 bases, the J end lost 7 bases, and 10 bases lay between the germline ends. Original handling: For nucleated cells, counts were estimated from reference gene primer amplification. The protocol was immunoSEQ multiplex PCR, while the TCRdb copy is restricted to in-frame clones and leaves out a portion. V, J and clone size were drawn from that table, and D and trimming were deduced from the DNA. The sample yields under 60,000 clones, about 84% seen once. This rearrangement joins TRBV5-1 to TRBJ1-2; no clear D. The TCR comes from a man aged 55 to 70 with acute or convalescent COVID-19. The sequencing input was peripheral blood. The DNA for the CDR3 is TGCGCCAGCAGCTTGGCCGCGGAAGGTGGCTACACCTTC. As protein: CASSLAAEGGYTF.